This T cell receptor (beta chain) was recorded in a study of cytomegalovirus exposure and HLA in healthy donors. Study-level information: The roughly 130 validation repertoires were reported in a later analysis to have been generated on the same platform as the approximately 600 first-cohort repertoires.

Of note for this clone: The antigen remains undetermined.

The V gene's germline CDR1 is LNHDA and CDR2 SQIVND (reference sequence). This CDR3 has 15 amino acids. The V and J ends lost 5 bases and 3 bases respectively, with 15 bases between them. Study results and caveats: The TCR clusters that emerged in the first cohort tended, a later analysis found, to co-occur in the 120 or so validation repertoires. Fewer than 200 TCR beta chains were listed as cytomegalovirus-associated. In vitro experiments confirmed that a few CMV-associated chains were specific for CMV antigens.

TCRdb's copy holds only in-frame clones and misses some; the assay was immunoSEQ multiplex PCR. The table lists a few hundred thousand clones, more than 80% of them singletons. V and J are TRBV19 and TRBJ2-3; TRBD2 might be the D (5 bases). The sequence was collected from a woman aged 18-29 years in good health and CMV-seronegative. The sequencing input was PBMCs. DNA for the CDR3: TGTGCCAGTAGTGTGAGGGAGACTGGGACAGATACGCAGTATTTT. Residues: CASSVRETGTDTQYF.